This T cell receptor (beta chain) was retrieved from a study of control samples from healthy donors and cancer patients. Here immunoSEQ multiplex PCR was the method, and the copy in TCRdb shows in-frame clones only, minus some. This repertoire shows around 130,000 clones, 75% to 95% found once; its top ten account for roughly 2.7%. The CDR3 has 14 amino acids. The germline V gene has CDR1 SQVTM and CDR2 ANQGSEA. Trimming left V 4 bases short and J 2 bases short, with 14 bases between. What was sequenced was blood. The sequence came from a man between 18 and 29 years old in good health. J is TRBJ1-1 and V is TRBV29-1, with D maybe TRBD1 (5 bases). CDR3 coding DNA: TGCAGCGTTGGGTATGCCAGGGCCAACACTGAAGCTTTCTTT. Protein sequence: CSVGYARANTEAFF.